This TCR beta chain was captured by sequencing in a study of identical twins. Unique molecular identifiers were present on the cDNA, which also gained a universal primer site by template switching. One entry per CDR3 protein results from TCRdb running MiXCR on the 5' RACE reads. The sample records around 470,000 distinct CDR3 sequences, 14% being singletons. The V end lost 4 bases, the J end lost 3 bases, and 14 bases lay between the germline ends. The germline V gene has CDR1 LNHDA and CDR2 SQIVND (reference sequence). The CDR3 length is 15 residues. The sample also formed part of further work on yellow fever vaccine responses in identical twins.

Sequenced sample: CD4+ T cells sorted from blood. This clonotype was sampled from a woman aged 18-35 years in good health. The chain combines TRBV19 with TRBJ2-3; a weak D match, TRBD2 (6 bases). The CDR3 protein is CASSRGLVGTDTQYF. In DNA, the CDR3 is TGTGCCAGTAGTAGGGGACTTGTAGGGACAGATACGCAGTATTTT.